This section outlines one T cell receptor beta chain sequence together with its context. Clones were read by immunoSEQ multiplex PCR, and TCRdb kept only the in-frame ones, dropping some. The sample lists roughly 40,000 clones, about 85% occurring once. The data are from a study of T cell changes during pregnancy in multiple sclerosis. Germline V gives CDR1 MNHEY, CDR2 SMNVEV (reference sequence). Trimming cost V 6 bases and J 9 bases, with 24 bases left between them. The CDR3 has 15 amino acids. The gene calls are TRBV27 and TRBJ2-7; tentative D call: TRBD2 (6 bases). The sequencing used CD4+ T cells from peripheral blood mononuclear cells, collected after pregnancy. The sequence was collected from a female donor with multiple sclerosis, enrolled in a pregnancy study. CDR3 in DNA: TGTGCCAGCAGCCCAAAGGCCCACTACACCGGGGGGCAGTACTTC. It codes for CASSPKAHYTGGQYF.